This entry features one TCR beta chain sequence. Authors' methods: Amplification from reference gene primers served as the basis for estimated nucleated cell counts. The repertoire was sequenced with immunoSEQ multiplex PCR; TCRdb's copy has only in-frame clones and lacks some. V and J calls and clone size follow that table, whereas D and trimming were derived from the DNA. The data hold under 400,000 clones, with 85% to 90% observed a single time. This CDR3 has 14 amino acids. J gave up 4 bases and V 4 bases, and 4 bases lay outside the gene matches. In germline, CDR1 is SNHLY, CDR2 FYNNEI. This sample is drawn from a study of blood T cell repertoires in COVID-19.

The sequencing input was peripheral blood. The clonotype was recovered from a woman aged 30 to 39 with COVID-19, enrolled during active disease. This chain joins TRBV2 and TRBJ1-2, with 9 bases identical to TRBD1. The CDR3 coding sequence is TGTGCCAGCAGTGCTACAGGGGGCAGCTATGGCTACACCTTC. It is translated as CASSATGGSYGYTF.